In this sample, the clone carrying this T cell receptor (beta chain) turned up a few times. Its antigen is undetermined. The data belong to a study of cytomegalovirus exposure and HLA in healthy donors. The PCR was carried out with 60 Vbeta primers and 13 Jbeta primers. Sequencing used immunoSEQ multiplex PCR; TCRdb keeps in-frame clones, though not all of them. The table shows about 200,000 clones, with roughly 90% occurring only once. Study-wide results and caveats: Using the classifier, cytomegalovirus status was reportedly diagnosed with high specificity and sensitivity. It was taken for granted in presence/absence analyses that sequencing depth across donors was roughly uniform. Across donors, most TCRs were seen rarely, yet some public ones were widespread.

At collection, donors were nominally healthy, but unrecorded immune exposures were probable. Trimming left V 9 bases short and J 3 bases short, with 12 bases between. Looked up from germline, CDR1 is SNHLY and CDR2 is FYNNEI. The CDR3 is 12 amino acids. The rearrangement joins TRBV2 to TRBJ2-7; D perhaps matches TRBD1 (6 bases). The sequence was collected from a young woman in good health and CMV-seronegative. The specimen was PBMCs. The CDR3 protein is CASRGSLYEQYF. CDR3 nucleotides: TGTGCCAGTAGGGGGTCCCTCTACGAGCAGTACTTC.